One T cell receptor (beta chain) is described in this entry. The data derive from a study of brain T cells in children with intractable seizures. Clones were sequenced by immunoSEQ multiplex PCR, and TCRdb holds only the in-frame ones, with some missing. The table shows 60,000 to 65,000 clones, with roughly 95% occurring only once. The CDR3 is 15 residues long. Germline CDR1 LGHDT, CDR2 YNNKEL (reference sequence). V was shortened by 7 bases and J by 2 bases, with 15 bases between the two germline ends. The genes are TRBV3-1 (or the pseudogene TRBV3-2) and TRBJ2-1; perhaps TRBD1 as D (5 bases). The receptor comes from a boy under two years old with focal cortical dysplasia and intractable seizures. This material consisted of peripheral blood, taken at surgery. DNA of the CDR3: TGTGCCAGCACACTACGGGCAGGGCCCTACAATGAGCAGTTCTTC. This sequence encodes CASTLRAGPYNEQFF.